The 18 T cell receptor beta chains presented below share a single source sample, sequenced in a study of T cell responses to AZD1222 COVID-19 vaccine. Clones were sequenced by immunoSEQ multiplex PCR, and TCRdb holds only the in-frame ones, with some missing. The table has about 140,000 clones, almost 90% seen once. The sample here was peripheral blood, taken 28 days after the second AZD1222 dose. The source of these receptors is an adult who received the AZD1222 COVID-19 vaccine.

The V gene is TRBV3-1 (or the pseudogene TRBV3-2), the J gene TRBJ1-6, with 7 bases identical to TRBD1. With V trimmed by 4 bases and J by 9 bases, 9 bases remained unmatched. There are 15 residues in the CDR3. Per germline, CDR1 LGHDT and CDR2 YNNKEL (reference sequence). The CDR3 DNA sequence: TGTGCCAGCAGCCCACGGACAGGAGGGAGTTCACCCCTCCACTTT. Protein product: CASSPRTGGSSPLHF.

This rearrangement joins TRBV11-2 to TRBJ2-6, with 9 bases lining up with TRBD1. The ends lost 5 bases at V and 0 bases at J; junction bases unmatched: 8. The CDR3 has 18 amino acids. Germline V gene sequence: CDR1 SGHAT, CDR2 FQNNGV. The CDR3 sequence: CASSPKGQGYSGANVLTF. The CDR3 region has the DNA TGTGCCAGCAGCCCAAAGGGACAGGGTTACTCTGGGGCCAACGTCCTGACTTTC. The full variable domain, with the rest looked up from reference TRBV11-2 and TRBJ2-6, is EAGVAQSPRYKIIEKRQSVAFWCNPISGHATLYWYQQILGQGPKLLIQFQNNGVVDDSQLPKDRFSAERLKGVDSTLKIQPAKLEDSAVYLCASSPKGQGYSGANVLTFGAGSRLTVL.

The V gene is TRBV29-1, the J gene TRBJ2-7; no clear D gene. The CDR3 sequence is 13 residues long. V was shortened by 0 bases and J by 2 bases, with 8 bases between the two germline ends. Germline V CDR1 and CDR2: SQVTM, ANQGSEA. Here the CDR3 reads CSVEEHSTYEQYF. In nucleotides, the CDR3 is TGCAGCGTTGAAGAACACAGTACCTACGAGCAGTACTTC.

The V and J genes are TRBV5-1 and TRBJ1-4; no firm D call. The CDR3 sequence is 14 residues long. CDR1 and CDR2 (germline): SGHRS, YFSETQ. Trimming removed 0 bases at V and 4 bases at J, with 7 bases between. CDR3: CASSLGGNNEKLFF. CDR3 DNA: TGCGCCAGCAGCTTGGGAGGAAATAATGAAAAACTGTTTTTT.

CDR3 protein: CASSDALDRGETDTQYF. CDR3 sequence (DNA): TGTGCCAGCAGCGATGCCCTGGACAGGGGAGAGACAGATACGCAGTATTTT. V and J are TRBV9 and TRBJ2-3; 9 nucleotides match TRBD1. Germline assignment: CDR1 SGDLS and CDR2 YYNGEE. The CDR3 is 17 residues long. Unmatched junction bases numbered 11, after V lost 3 bases and J lost 3 bases.

The chain is built from TRBV10-1 and TRBJ1-1, with 7 bases identical to TRBD1. Unmatched junction bases numbered 10, after V lost 3 bases and J lost 6 bases. CDR1 and CDR2 (germline): WNHNN, SYGVQD (reference sequence). The CDR3 has 15 residues. The CDR3: CASSDPSTGRAEAFF. In nucleotides, the CDR3 is TGCGCCAGCAGTGACCCGTCGACAGGGAGGGCTGAAGCTTTCTTT.

CDR3 loop: CATSRDVADREKLFF. The CDR3 DNA follows: TGTGCCACCAGCAGGGACGTGGCCGACAGGGAAAAACTGTTTTTT. The rearrangement joins TRBV15 to TRBJ1-4; D might be TRBD1 (6 bases). Trimming cost V 3 bases and J 8 bases, with 16 bases left between them. This CDR3 region has 15 residues. Germline V gives CDR1 LNHNV, CDR2 YYDKDF (reference sequence).

This clone was recorded once. The chain links TRBV29-1 to TRBJ1-2; TRBD1 might be the D (5 bases). CDR1 is SQVTM, CDR2 ANQGSEA, per germline. This CDR3 is built from 14 residues. V was clipped by 4 bases and J by 4 bases, with 16 bases between them. CDR3 region: CSVVRTGVSYGYTF. In nucleotides, the CDR3 is TGCAGCGTTGTACGTACGGGGGTTTCCTATGGCTACACCTTC.

The chain links TRBV18 to TRBJ2-1, with D perhaps TRBD2 (6 bases). Trimming cost V 3 bases and J 6 bases, with 12 bases left between them. CDR3 length: 14 residues. Germline CDR1 and CDR2: KGHSH and LQKENI. CDR3 DNA sequence: TGTGCCAGCTCACCCCTTGGCGGGACCAATGAGCAGTTCTTC. As protein: CASSPLGGTNEQFF.

This chain uses TRBV6-5 with TRBJ1-4; TRBD1 agrees at 8 bases. The length of the CDR3 is 15 residues. With V trimmed by 5 bases and J by 5 bases, 7 bases remained unmatched. From germline, CDR1 is MNHEY and CDR2 SVGAGI. Here the CDR3 reads CASSRTGRVNEKLFF. DNA of the CDR3: TGTGCCAGCAGTAGGACAGGGAGGGTGAATGAAAAACTGTTTTTT.

J is TRBJ2-7 and V is TRBV6-4, with 9 bases identical to TRBD2. CDR1 is MRHNA, CDR2 SNTAGT, per germline. The length of the CDR3 is 15 residues. Trimming at V came to 4 bases and at J to 6 bases, leaving 10 bases not matched to a gene. As DNA, the CDR3 is TGTGCCAGCAGTGTGCGGGGGGGGAAGTCGGGCGAGCAGTACTTC. Translated, it gives CASSVRGGKSGEQYF.

This clone was found once. The chain couples TRBV7-2 to TRBJ1-6, with D possibly matching TRBD1 (5 bases). This CDR3 is built from 18 residues. Germline V lookup: CDR1 SGHTA, CDR2 FQGNSA. V shed 1 base and J shed 7 bases, with 20 bases lying between them. This CDR3 is CASSLGGGAQVFNSPLHF. The DNA for the CDR3 is TGTGCCAGCAGCTTAGGGGGCGGCGCACAGGTTTTCAATTCACCCCTCCACTTT.

This clone was found a few times. The chain recombines TRBV6-5 with TRBJ1-1; D remains ambiguous. Trimming pared 9 bases from V and 10 bases from J, leaving 18 bases between. This CDR3 is 12 amino acids long. The germline gives CDR1 MNHEY, CDR2 SVGAGI. DNA of the CDR3: TGTGCCAGTAGAGCCGGTCACCTCGGAGCTTTCTTT. Translating it yields CASRAGHLGAFF.

The chain has TRBV4-2 and TRBJ2-5, with D perhaps TRBD1 (5 bases). Between the trimmed V and J ends, which lost 6 bases and 1 base, there was a span of 9 bases. Per the germline V gene, CDR1 is LGHNA and CDR2 is YNFKEQ. This CDR3 is built from 13 residues. The CDR3 loop reads CASRPDSQETQYF. The CDR3 DNA reads as TGTGCCAGCAGGCCCGACAGCCAAGAGACCCAGTACTTC.

The chain employs TRBV19 and TRBJ1-1; no reliable D call. Germline V gene sequence: CDR1 LNHDA, CDR2 SQIVND (reference sequence). The V end was cut by 2 bases, the J end by 0 bases, with 7 bases between. The CDR3 runs to 14 residues. The CDR3 DNA reads TGTGCCAGTAGTATATACGGGATGAACACTGAAGCTTTCTTT. Protein: CASSIYGMNTEAFF. The variable domain in full, with the rest retrieved from reference TRBV19 and TRBJ1-1, is DGGITQSPKYLFRKEGQNVTLSCEQNLNHDAMYWYRQDPGQGLRLIYYSQIVNDFQKGDIAEGYSVSREKKESFPLTVTSAQKNPTAFYLCASSIYGMNTEAFFGQGTRLTVV.

V gene TRBV4-3 combines with J gene TRBJ2-5, with 9 bases lining up with TRBD1. CDR3 length equals 16 residues. Germline CDR1 reads LGHNA; CDR2 reads YSLEER. Losses at the gene ends were 4 bases for V and 4 bases for J; bases not matched to a gene: 10. CDR3 in DNA: TGCGCCAGCAGCCGGGGGGGACAGGGAAGAGGAGAGACCCAGTACTTC. It yields the protein CASSRGGQGRGETQYF.

This chain joins TRBV6-1 and TRBJ2-5; 7 positions match TRBD1. In germline, CDR1 is MNHNS, CDR2 SASEGT. The CDR3 runs 13 residues. V lost 2 bases and J lost 9; bases outside the gene matches: 6. The DNA of the CDR3 is TGTGCCAGCAGTGAATCAGCCAGGGGGTCCCAGTACTTC. Residues: CASSESARGSQYF.

The rearrangement links TRBV6-5 to TRBJ2-5, with 8 bases lining up with TRBD2. The CDR3 is made up of 15 amino acids. Unmatched junction bases numbered 4, after V lost 0 bases and J lost 4 bases. Germline values: CDR1 MNHEY, CDR2 SVGAGI. CDR3 DNA sequence: TGTGCCAGCAGTTACTCGGCGCGGGGGGTAGAGACCCAGTACTTC. Translating gives CASSYSARGVETQYF.